This T cell receptor (beta chain) was sequenced for a study of T cells in Graves' hyperthyroidism and ophthalmopathy. Findings and limits, study-wide: Ophthalmopathy, which appeared later, was predicted by the model a median about 6 months before onset.

RNA transcripts were the template for amplifying TCR beta CDR3 regions. The HTBI set primed first-round TCR CDR3 RT-PCR. TCRdb reprocessed the multiplex PCR reads via MiXCR and lists one record per CDR3 protein. This repertoire shows fewer than 550,000 distinct CDR3 sequences, approximately 14% found once; its top ten account for approximately 7.5%. On this clonotype itself: Its antigen is currently unknown.

This CDR3 is 12 amino acids long. The germline V and J ends were trimmed by 7 bases and 8 bases, with 11 bases remaining between them. Germline V gives CDR1 MNHEY, CDR2 SVGEGT. The authors deemed Graves' hyperthyroidism stable absent ophthalmopathy progression within 18 months. Participants, patients aged 18 to 65, had newly diagnosed hyperthyroidism with a duration under 2 months. A patient was excluded if there was uncontrolled infection, other autoimmune disease, pregnancy or lactation. The rearrangement links TRBV6-2 or TRBV6-3 to TRBJ1-4; D unresolved. The sample taken for sequencing was blood. This sequence originates from a young woman with Graves' hyperthyroidism. This CDR3 is CASKARNEKLFF. The CDR3 region has the DNA TGTGCCAGCAAGGCCCGGAACGAAAAACTGTTTTTT.